Included here is one T cell receptor beta chain sequence, with context. The antigen is unknown. The CDR3 extends over 14 amino acids. In germline, CDR1 is SGHNT, CDR2 YYREEE (reference sequence). Trimming pared 6 bases from V and 0 bases from J, leaving 10 bases between. These data come from a study of OX40 agonist ivuxolimab in advanced cancers. Looking at the study overall: Partial responses were achieved by three patients, one with hepatocellular carcinoma and two with cutaneous melanoma.

The table came from immunoSEQ multiplex PCR; TCRdb's copy has only in-frame clones and leaves some out. In the table there are 80,000 to 100,000 clones, approximately 90% of which are singletons. Autoimmune disease history or systemic immunosuppression led to patient exclusion. Study results and caveats: CD8+ T cells (on average) carried more expanded clones than CD4+ T cells.

V is TRBV5-4 and J is TRBJ2-1; D uncertain. This TCR derives from an adult with an advanced solid tumor such as melanoma, head and neck, liver or kidney cancer. Sequencing used CD4+ or CD8+ T cells sorted from blood, obtained in a trial of the OX40 agonist ivuxolimab. The CDR3: CASTIPGSYNEQFF. The CDR3 bases are TGTGCCAGCACCATCCCGGGCTCCTACAATGAGCAGTTCTTC.